One and the same sample provided the 20 T cell receptor beta chains below, sequenced in a study of T cells in Graves' hyperthyroidism and ophthalmopathy. There were TCR beta CDR3 regions amplified from RNA transcripts. The HTBI primer set served for first-round RT-PCR of the TCR CDR3. TCRdb recomputed calls from the multiplex PCR reads with MiXCR, one row per CDR3 protein. The data show hundreds of thousands of distinct CDR3 sequences, roughly 14% seen once. The sequenced material came from blood. The receptor set was obtained from a man between 18 and 29 years old with Graves' ophthalmopathy.

This clonotype showed up many times. This chain connects TRBV7-2 to TRBJ2-3, with a weak D call TRBD2 (6 bases). The CDR3 loop spans 15 amino acids. Germline lookup yields CDR1 SGHTA and CDR2 FQGNSA. V gave up 5 bases and J gave up 4 bases, with 16 bases separating them. The CDR3 region has the DNA TGTGCCAGCAGCCGGGGCGCGGGGAAAGCAGATACGCAGTATTTT. Protein product: CASSRGAGKADTQYF.

The CDR3 DNA follows: TGTGCCAGTAGTGCGGGACTGACTCCCCTCTTCGAGCAGTACTTC. This gives the protein CASSAGLTPLFEQYF. The V gene is TRBV19, the J gene TRBJ2-7, with D possibly TRBD2 on 6 matching bases. The V gene lost 5 bases and the J gene lost 6 bases, with 20 bases spanning the gap. This CDR3 has 15 amino acids. Germline CDR1 is LNHDA and CDR2 is SQIVND (reference sequence).

With respect to this clonotype: A much bigger clone sits one base away, suggesting this may be a read error. This rearrangement joins TRBV28 to TRBJ1-5, with D possibly being TRBD1 (5 bases). The CDR3 is 15 amino acids. Germline CDR1 reads MDHEN; CDR2 reads SYDVKM. The CDR3 loop reads CAGSLLGGGNQPQHF. The CDR3 nucleotides are TGTGCCGGCAGTTTATTGGGGGGGGGCAATCAGCCCCAGCATTTT. Full variable domain (remainder filled in from reference TRBV28 and TRBJ1-5): DVKVTQSSRYLVKRTGEKVFLECVQDMDHENMFWYRQDPGLGLRLIYFSYDVKMKEKGDIPEGYSVSREKKERFSLILESASTNQTSMYLCAGSLLGGGNQPQHFGDGTRLSIL.

This clonotype was counted at least ten times. This chain joins TRBV28 and TRBJ1-1; TRBD1 aligns across 7 bases. Germline V lookup: CDR1 MDHEN, CDR2 SYDVKM. The CDR3 runs 16 residues. With V trimmed by 7 bases and J by 0 bases, 11 bases remained unmatched. CDR3 coding DNA: TGTGCCAGCATCAACGGAGGGGGCCCGATGAACACTGAAGCTTTCTTT. It translates to CASINGGGPMNTEAFF. The whole variable domain, filled in from reference TRBV28 and TRBJ1-1, reads DVKVTQSSRYLVKRTGEKVFLECVQDMDHENMFWYRQDPGLGLRLIYFSYDVKMKEKGDIPEGYSVSREKKERFSLILESASTNQTSMYLCASINGGGPMNTEAFFGQGTRLTVV.

This clonotype was detected only a few times. The chain employs TRBV29-1 and TRBJ1-1; 9 bases match TRBD1. The germline CDR1 and CDR2 sequences are SQVTM and ANQGSEA. This CDR3 has 12 residues. The junction had 6 bases not matched to a gene; V was cut back by 3 bases and J by 10 bases. The CDR3 DNA sequence: TGCAGCGTTGAGTGGACAGGGGTTCCAGCTTTCTTT. Translating gives CSVEWTGVPAFF.

The chain recombines TRBV7-2 with TRBJ1-2, with TRBD1 as a possible D gene (6 bases). The V gene's germline CDR1 is SGHTA and CDR2 FQGNSA. The CDR3 is 15 residues long. V was shortened by 1 base and J by 4 bases, with 13 bases between the two germline ends. The CDR3 region has the DNA TGTGCCAGCAGCTTAGTAGTCAGGGGATCCTATGGCTACACCTTC. Amino acids: CASSLVVRGSYGYTF.

This rearrangement joins TRBV20-1 to TRBJ1-4; 9 bases are shared with TRBD1. The CDR3 sequence is 15 residues long. V was clipped by 0 bases and J by 7 bases; unmatched bases: 6. Per germline, CDR1 DFQATT and CDR2 SNEGSKA (reference sequence). CDR3 nucleotides: TGCAGTGCTAGAGACACGGACAGGGGTGGTGAAAAACTGTTTTTT. Protein: CSARDTDRGGEKLFF.

The J gene is TRBJ2-5, the V gene TRBV5-1, with 8 bases fitting TRBD1. The CDR3 is 14 amino acids. Per germline, CDR1 SGHRS and CDR2 YFSETQ. V trimming: 0 bases; J trimming: 5 bases; junction bases outside the gene matches: 3. The CDR3 loop reads CASSLETGAETQYF. In nucleotides, the CDR3 is TGCGCCAGCAGCTTGGAGACAGGGGCGGAGACCCAGTACTTC.

This clonotype has a count of ten or more. This chain links TRBV20-1 with TRBJ2-5; 12 bases match TRBD2. Germline CDR1 reads DFQATT; CDR2 reads SNEGSKA (reference sequence). The CDR3 is made up of 16 amino acids. With V trimmed by 3 bases and J by 0 bases, 5 bases remained unmatched. The CDR3 DNA is TGCAGTGCTAGGCCTCTAGCGGGAGGGGACCAAGAGACCCAGTACTTC. Translated: CSARPLAGGDQETQYF.

The V call is TRBV3-1, the J call TRBJ1-1, with a weak D call TRBD1 (6 bases). Germline V gene lookup returns CDR1 LGHDT and CDR2 YNNKEL (reference sequence). V lost 5 bases to trimming and J lost 1 base, with 14 bases between them. The CDR3 is 15 amino acids. The CDR3, as DNA: TGTGCCAGCAGCTACGAGGGGGGGGGGAACACTGAAGCTTTCTTT. Its translation: CASSYEGGGNTEAFF. Drawing the rest from reference TRBV3-1 and TRBJ1-1, the complete variable domain is DTAVSQTPKYLVTQMGNDKSIKCEQNLGHDTMYWYKQDSKKFLKIMFSYNNKELIINETVPNRFSPKSPDKAHLNLHINSLELGDSAVYFCASSYEGGGNTEAFFGQGTRLTVV.

This clonotype was picked up many times. The genes are TRBV6-1 and TRBJ1-2, with D possibly TRBD1 on 5 matching bases. Germline V lookup: CDR1 MNHNS, CDR2 SASEGT. The germline V and J ends were trimmed by 7 bases and 5 bases, with 14 bases remaining between them. The CDR3 covers 13 residues. The CDR3 spells CASTKGTEYGYTF. CDR3 nucleotide sequence: TGTGCCAGCACCAAGGGGACCGAGTATGGCTACACCTTC.

The V gene is TRBV10-3, the J gene TRBJ2-4; D is perhaps TRBD1 (5 bases). V lost 2 bases to trimming and J lost 0 bases, with 8 bases between them. This CDR3 has 15 amino acids. Germline V CDR1 and CDR2: ENHRY, SYGVKD. For the CDR3, the DNA is TGTGCCATCAGTGAGGACAGCCTAGCCAAAAACATTCAGTACTTC. Translated, it gives CAISEDSLAKNIQYF.

This clonotype was counted at least ten times. The V and J genes are TRBV11-3 and TRBJ2-5, with D unclear. The V end lost 4 bases, the J end lost 5 bases, and 11 bases lay between the germline ends. CDR1 is SGHNT and CDR2 is YENEEA in the germline V gene. The CDR3 is made up of 13 amino acids. CDR3 sequence: CASSYDQAETQYF. CDR3 coding DNA: TGTGCCAGCAGCTACGACCAAGCGGAGACCCAGTACTTC.

The table lists this clonotype with many counts. This chain connects TRBV5-1 to TRBJ1-4; 8 bases match TRBD1. CDR3 length: 15 residues. The V gene's germline CDR1 is SGHRS and CDR2 YFSETQ. Trimming at V came to 3 bases and at J to 1 base, leaving 2 bases not matched to a gene. CDR3 sequence: CASSSTGGTNEKLFF. The CDR3 coding sequence is TGCGCCAGCAGCTCCACAGGGGGAACTAATGAAAAACTGTTTTTT.

This clonotype appeared many times. The chain recombines TRBV7-2 with TRBJ2-7, with TRBD2 as a possible D gene (5 bases). This CDR3 comprises 15 residues. The germline V gene encodes CDR1 SGHTA and CDR2 FQGNSA. Trimming stripped 5 bases from V and 3 bases from J, with 17 bases between. CDR3 nucleotide sequence: TGTGCCAGCAGCCCGAGGACTCTAGGTCTCTACGAGCAGTACTTC. Encoded protein: CASSPRTLGLYEQYF.

The V call is TRBV2, the J call TRBJ1-5; D possibly corresponds to TRBD1 (6 bases). This CDR3 region has 15 residues. V was pared by 6 bases and J by 3 bases, with 15 bases between. From germline, CDR1 is SNHLY and CDR2 FYNNEI. CDR3 amino acids: CASSDRAGDNQPQHF. The CDR3 DNA sequence: TGTGCCAGCAGCGACCGGGCAGGGGACAATCAGCCCCAGCATTTT. Looking up the rest from reference TRBV2 and TRBJ1-5 gives the full variable domain: EPEVTQTPSHQVTQMGQEVILRCVPISNHLYFYWYRQILGQKVEFLVSFYNNEISEKSEIFDDQFSVERPDGSNFTLKIRSTKLEDSAMYFCASSDRAGDNQPQHFGDGTRLSIL.

The chain recombines TRBV5-8 with TRBJ1-1; no reliable D call. Trimming took 1 base from V and 11 from J, leaving 15 bases between them. Germline V CDR1 and CDR2: SGHTS, YDEGEE. This CDR3 comprises 13 residues. The CDR3 loop reads CASSLNVHLKAFF. The CDR3 bases are TGTGCCAGCAGCTTGAATGTTCACCTAAAGGCTTTCTTT.

This clonotype was seen more than once but under ten times. V usage is TRBV6-1 and J usage is TRBJ2-1, with a tentative D call TRBD2 (5 bases). The CDR3 contains 13 residues. CDR1 and CDR2 from the germline V gene are MNHNS and SASEGT. Trimming took 7 bases from V and 2 from J, leaving 9 bases between them. The CDR3 region is CASKRDTYNEQFF. Here the CDR3 DNA reads TGTGCCAGCAAGAGGGATACCTACAATGAGCAGTTCTTC.

This clonotype was counted between two and nine times. The V and J genes are TRBV10-2 and TRBJ1-1, with 9 bases identical to TRBD1. The CDR3 has 12 residues. J lost 10 bases, V lost 8 bases, and 8 bases had no gene match. The germline V gene has CDR1 WSHSY and CDR2 SAAADI. Here the CDR3 reads CASGPGTGLAFF. For the CDR3, the DNA is TGCGCCAGCGGTCCCGGGACAGGGTTAGCTTTCTTT.

This clonotype appeared a few times. The chain carries TRBV7-9 and TRBJ2-1; 7 nucleotides line up with TRBD2. The germline gives CDR1 SEHNR, CDR2 FQNEAQ (reference sequence). The J segment lost 0 bases and the V segment lost 4 bases, leaving 6 bases of the junction unmatched. The CDR3 runs 16 residues. CDR3 region: CASSSSSGSSYNEQFF. The CDR3 bases are TGTGCCAGCAGCTCGTCTAGCGGAAGCTCCTACAATGAGCAGTTCTTC.